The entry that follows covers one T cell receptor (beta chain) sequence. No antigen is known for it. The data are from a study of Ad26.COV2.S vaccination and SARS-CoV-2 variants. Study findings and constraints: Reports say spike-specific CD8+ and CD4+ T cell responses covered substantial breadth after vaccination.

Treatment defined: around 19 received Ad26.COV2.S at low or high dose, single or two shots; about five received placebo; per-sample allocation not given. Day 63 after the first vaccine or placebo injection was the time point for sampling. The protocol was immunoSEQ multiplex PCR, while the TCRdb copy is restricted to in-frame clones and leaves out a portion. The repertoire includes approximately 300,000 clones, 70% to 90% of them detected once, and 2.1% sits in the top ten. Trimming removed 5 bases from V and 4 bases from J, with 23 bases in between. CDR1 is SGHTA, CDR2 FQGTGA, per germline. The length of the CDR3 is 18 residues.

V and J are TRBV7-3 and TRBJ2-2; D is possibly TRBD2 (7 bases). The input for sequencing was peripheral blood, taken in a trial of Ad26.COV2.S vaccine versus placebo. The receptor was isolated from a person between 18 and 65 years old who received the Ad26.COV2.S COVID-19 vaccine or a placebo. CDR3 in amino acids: CASSPRGGIDLITGELFF. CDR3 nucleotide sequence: TGTGCCAGCAGCCCTAGGGGGGGTATTGATCTAATCACCGGGGAGCTGTTTTTT.